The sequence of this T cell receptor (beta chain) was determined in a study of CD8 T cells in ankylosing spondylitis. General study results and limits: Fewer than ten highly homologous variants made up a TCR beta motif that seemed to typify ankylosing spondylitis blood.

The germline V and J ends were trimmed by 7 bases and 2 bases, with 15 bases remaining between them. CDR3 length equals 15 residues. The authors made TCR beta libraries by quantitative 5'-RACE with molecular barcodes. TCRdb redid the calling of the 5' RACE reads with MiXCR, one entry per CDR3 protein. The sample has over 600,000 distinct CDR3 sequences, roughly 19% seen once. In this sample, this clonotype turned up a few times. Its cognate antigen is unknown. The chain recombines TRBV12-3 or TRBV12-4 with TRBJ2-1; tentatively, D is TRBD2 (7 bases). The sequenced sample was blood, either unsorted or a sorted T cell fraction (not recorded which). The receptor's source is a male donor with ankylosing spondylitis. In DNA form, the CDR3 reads TGTGCCAGCATGCTCGGGGGGCCGCCCTACAATGAGCAGTTCTTC. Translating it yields CASMLGGPPYNEQFF.